This T cell receptor beta chain was identified in a study of cytotoxic CD8 clonotypes in ibrutinib-treated CLL. Sequencing was designed to attain a depth spanning 1 in 200,000 to 1 in 1 million T cells. TCRdb's table, derived via immunoSEQ multiplex PCR, lists solely in-frame clones and lacks some. The data contain 150,000 to 200,000 clones, more than 70% of them singletons. On this clone itself: Antigen unknown.

From germline, CDR1 is SGHNT and CDR2 YENEEA. CDR3 length equals 14 residues. Trimming pared 5 bases from V and 0 bases from J, leaving 11 bases between. Whole-study findings and limits: Clonality correlated strongly with circulating CD8+ T cells and exceeded age-matched healthy donors at baseline. The clonality went up when patients responded to ibrutinib and dropped back toward baseline at progression.

The material sequenced was PBMCs, taken at disease progression, from a patient treated with ibrutinib. This TCR derives from a human donor with chronic lymphocytic leukemia. The chain combines TRBV11-3 with TRBJ2-7, with D maybe TRBD1 (6 bases). CDR3 loop: CASSLMTGSYEQYF. DNA for the CDR3: TGTGCCAGCAGCCTAATGACAGGCTCCTACGAGCAGTACTTC.